Presented here are 20 T cell receptor beta chains from one specimen sequenced in a study of blood T cells in healthy people across ages. Alongside a J-beta primer mix, a sample-barcoded 5' primer served in a second PCR lasting about 7 to 11 cycles. TCRdb called the 5' RACE reads again in MiXCR, with one record for every CDR3 protein. This repertoire shows some 930,000 distinct CDR3 sequences, almost 30% found once; its top ten account for roughly 10%. These data are also associated with another study on T cells of mothers and their children.

Specimen: blood. These receptors all come from a woman aged 35 to 49 in good health.

Concerning this clonotype: Being one base from a much bigger clone, this may be a read error. The chain joins TRBV20-1 to TRBJ2-1; the D gene is possibly TRBD2 (6 bases). Germline values: CDR1 DFQATT, CDR2 SNEGSKA (reference sequence). CDR3 size: 14 residues. Here the CDR3 DNA reads TGCGGTGCTAGGGGACTCGCATCCTACAATGAGCAGTTCTTC. Protein: CGARGLASYNEQFF.

Notes on this clonotype: Since a much larger clone is just one base distant, this may be a read error. The chain employs TRBV30 and TRBJ2-1; 8 bases map to TRBD1. The CDR3 extends over 14 amino acids. Germline V gives CDR1 GTSNPN, CDR2 SVGIG (reference sequence). CDR3 sequence: CAWSRTGTYNEHFF. The CDR3 nucleotides read TGTGCCTGGAGCAGGACAGGGACCTACAATGAGCACTTCTTC.

Many counts were recorded for this clonotype. The chain joins TRBV3-1 to TRBJ2-7; D is ambiguous. The germline gives CDR1 LGHDT, CDR2 YNNKEL (reference sequence). The CDR3 contains 14 residues. Trimming left V 3 bases short and J 4 bases short, with 13 bases between. Here the CDR3 reads CASSHNLPGYEQYF. CDR3 sequence (DNA): TGTGCCAGCAGCCACAACCTACCCGGTTACGAGCAGTACTTC.

J is TRBJ2-2 and V is TRBV7-2; 7 bases are a match to TRBD1. The V gene end was trimmed by 6 bases and the J gene end by 3 bases; junction bases not matched to a gene: 10. CDR1 is SGHTA and CDR2 is FQGNSA in the germline V gene. The CDR3 is 16 residues long. The CDR3 nucleotides read TGTGCCAGCAGTTATTACAGGGGAATGGACACCGGGGAGCTGTTTTTT. Protein sequence: CASSYYRGMDTGELFF.

This clonotype was counted a few times. J is TRBJ2-1 and V is TRBV28; tentatively, D is TRBD1 (6 bases). CDR3 length: 16 residues. V lost 1 base, J lost 0 bases, and 10 bases lay in between. Germline V gives CDR1 MDHEN, CDR2 SYDVKM. CDR3 nucleotide sequence: TGTGCCAGCAGTTTATATGGGGGCCCCTCCTACAATGAGCAGTTCTTC. Its translation is CASSLYGGPSYNEQFF.

For this clonotype: The germline gene is not matched at one end of the junction; a read error may be the cause. This chain joins TRBV5-6 and TRBJ1-2; unclear D gene. CDR3 size: 12 residues. Germline values: CDR1 SGHDT, CDR2 YYEEEE. The DNA of the CDR3 is TGTGCCAGCAGCTTGGCAGGCTATGACTACACCTTC. Protein product: CASSLAGYDYTF.

This clonotype appeared a single time. The gene calls are TRBV12-3 or TRBV12-4 and TRBJ2-5; 7 nucleotides match TRBD1. The V and J ends lost 5 bases and 2 bases, in that order; junction bases with no gene match: 8. CDR3 length equals 15 residues. In DNA form, the CDR3 reads TGTGCCAGCAGTGCGACAGGGTACGGTCAAGAGACCCAGTACTTC. This translates into CASSATGYGQETQYF.

This clonotype was seen more than once but under ten times. The V call is TRBV5-1, the J call TRBJ1-6; D is ambiguous. The V gene's germline CDR1 is SGHRS and CDR2 YFSETQ. V was cut by 4 bases and J by 0 bases, with 11 bases left in between. The CDR3 is made up of 16 amino acids. CDR3 sequence reads: CASSPSDGSYNSPLHF. The DNA of the CDR3 is TGCGCCAGCAGCCCGTCGGACGGCTCCTATAATTCACCCCTCCACTTT.

This clonotype has ten or more counts. A single base separates this from a much larger clone, so it may be a read error. The V gene is TRBV27, the J gene TRBJ2-5, with D uncertain. The CDR3 loop spans 13 amino acids. CDR1 and CDR2 from the germline V gene are MNHEY and SMNVEV (reference sequence). CDR3 sequence: CANSSGHQETQYF. DNA for the CDR3: TGTGCCAACAGTTCCGGCCACCAAGAGACCCAGTACTTC.

The rearrangement uses TRBV5-1 and TRBJ2-1, with 13 nucleotides matching TRBD2. Looked up from germline, CDR1 is SGHRS and CDR2 is YFSETQ. V trimming: 3 bases; J trimming: 0 bases; junction bases outside the gene matches: 6. This CDR3 has 18 residues. CDR3 region: CASSSGLAGPSSYNEQFF. The CDR3, as DNA: TGCGCCAGCAGCTCGGGACTAGCGGGGCCCAGCTCCTACAATGAGCAGTTCTTC. The full variable domain, its missing parts supplied by reference TRBV5-1 and TRBJ2-1, is KAGVTQTPRYLIKTRGQQVTLSCSPISGHRSVSWYQQTPGQGLQFLFEYFSETQRNKGNFPGRFSGRQFSNSRSEMNVSTLELGDSALYLCASSSGLAGPSSYNEQFFGPGTRLTVL.

This sequence joins TRBV7-2 and TRBJ2-1; a weak D match, TRBD1 (5 bases). The CDR3 runs to 16 residues. Germline lookup yields CDR1 SGHTA and CDR2 FQGNSA. V lost 4 bases to trimming and J lost 6 bases, with 19 bases between them. In DNA, the CDR3 is TGTGCCAGCAGCTCCCGGCGAGTGGGGCCCCGCAATGAGCAGTTCTTC. Protein product: CASSSRRVGPRNEQFF.

The chain is built from TRBV5-1 and TRBJ2-3; TRBD2 aligns across 10 bases. The CDR3 runs 19 residues. Per the germline V gene, CDR1 is SGHRS and CDR2 is YFSETQ. Trimming cost V 7 bases and J 2 bases; bases outside gene matches: 19. The DNA of the CDR3 is TGCGCCAGCTCCCGGACTAGCGGTTCCACCGGTTTAGACACAGATACGCAGTATTTT. Residues: CASSRTSGSTGLDTDTQYF.

This clonotype has just a few counts. The chain is built from TRBV29-1 and TRBJ1-6; D is perhaps TRBD1 (6 bases). The CDR3 is 17 amino acids. The germline V and J ends were trimmed by 0 bases and 0 bases, with 12 bases remaining between them. Germline loops: CDR1 SQVTM, CDR2 ANQGSEA. The DNA for the CDR3 is TGCAGCGTTGAAGATGGGACATGGAGCTCCTATAATTCACCCCTCCACTTT. Translating gives CSVEDGTWSSYNSPLHF.

In its sample, this clonotype was seen a few times. V usage is TRBV5-5 and J usage is TRBJ2-7, with 7 bases aligning to TRBD1. Germline loops: CDR1 SGHKS, CDR2 YYEKEE (reference sequence). This CDR3 contains 17 residues. Trimming at V came to 2 bases and at J to 0 bases, leaving 11 bases not matched to a gene. This CDR3 reads CASSLAPGQRNSYEQYF. As DNA, the CDR3 is TGTGCCAGCAGCTTAGCACCGGGACAGCGCAACTCCTACGAGCAGTACTTC.

This clonotype appeared many times. The V and J genes are TRBV7-2 and TRBJ2-3; 10 bases are a match to TRBD2. The ends lost 4 bases at V and 12 bases at J; junction bases unmatched: 13. The germline V gene has CDR1 SGHTA and CDR2 FQGNSA. The CDR3 loop spans 15 amino acids. The CDR3 sequence is CASSSTPTSGRKQYF. The CDR3 region has the DNA TGTGCCAGCAGCTCCACCCCGACTAGCGGGCGGAAACAGTATTTT.

Many counts were recorded for this clonotype. This rearrangement joins TRBV12-3 or TRBV12-4 to TRBJ1-2; D is uncertain. The CDR3 length is 12 residues. Trimming removed 4 bases from V and 9 bases from J, with 12 bases in between. Written as DNA, the CDR3 is TGTGCCAGCAGTTCAGACATTTCGAGCTACACCTTC. Amino acids: CASSSDISSYTF.

The V gene is TRBV5-5, the J gene TRBJ1-6; D ambiguous. Germline lookup yields CDR1 SGHKS and CDR2 YYEKEE (reference sequence). V dropped 2 bases and J dropped 10 bases, with 13 bases sitting between them. The CDR3 has 14 amino acids. The DNA of the CDR3 is TGTGCCAGCAGCTTTGAATGGGTAGTATCACCCCTCCACTTT. Its translation: CASSFEWVVSPLHF.

This clonotype was detected only a few times. This rearrangement joins TRBV12-3 or TRBV12-4 to TRBJ1-2, with D hard to call. This CDR3 is 15 amino acids long. Trimming stripped 0 bases from V and 1 base from J, with 9 bases between. The CDR3 DNA is TGTGCCAGCAGTTTAGCAGGAGGCCTTAACTATGGCTACACCTTC. Translating gives CASSLAGGLNYGYTF.

The V and J genes are TRBV19 and TRBJ2-6; 12 bases fit TRBD1. The CDR3 has 17 residues. The germline V gene has CDR1 LNHDA and CDR2 SQIVND (reference sequence). The ends lost 6 bases at V and 2 bases at J; junction bases unmatched: 5. The CDR3 DNA reads as TGTGCCAGTAGGCCGGGACAGGGGGCCACTGGGGCCAACGTCCTGACTTTC. Protein: CASRPGQGATGANVLTF.

V gene TRBV5-1 combines with J gene TRBJ2-5; tentative D call: TRBD1 (6 bases). The end of the DNA aligns better with TRBJ2-1, so the J call may be wrong. Germline CDR1 SGHRS, CDR2 YFSETQ. The CDR3 loop spans 13 amino acids. In nucleotides, the CDR3 is TGCGCCAGCAGCCTAAGGACAGAAGAGACCCAGTTCTTC. As protein: CASSLRTEETQFF.